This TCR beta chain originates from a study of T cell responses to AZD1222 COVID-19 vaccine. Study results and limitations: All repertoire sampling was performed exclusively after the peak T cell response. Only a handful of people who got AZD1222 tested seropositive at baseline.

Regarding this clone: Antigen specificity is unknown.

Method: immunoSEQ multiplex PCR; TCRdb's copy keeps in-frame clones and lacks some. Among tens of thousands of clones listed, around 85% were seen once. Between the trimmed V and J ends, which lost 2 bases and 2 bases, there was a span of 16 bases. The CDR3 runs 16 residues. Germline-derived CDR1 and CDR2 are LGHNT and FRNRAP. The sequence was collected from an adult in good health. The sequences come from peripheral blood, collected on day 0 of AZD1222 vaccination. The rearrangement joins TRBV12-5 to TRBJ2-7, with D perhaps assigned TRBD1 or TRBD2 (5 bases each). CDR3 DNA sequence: TGTGCTAGTGGTTTGATACCCGGGACCGAACCCTACGAGCAGTACTTC. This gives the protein CASGLIPGTEPYEQYF.